This T cell receptor (beta chain) derives from a study of control samples from healthy donors and cancer patients. This clone has more than one count but fewer than ten. Assay: immunoSEQ multiplex PCR; the TCRdb copy retains only in-frame clones and omits some. The repertoire holds tens of thousands of clones, more than 80% seen once, with about 3.1% in the top ten. CDR1 is LGHNA and CDR2 is YSLEER in the germline V gene. Trimming removed 3 bases at V and 6 bases at J, with 29 bases between. The CDR3 has 20 residues. The sequencing sample was made of PBMCs. The V gene is TRBV4-3, the J gene TRBJ2-2; D remains ambiguous. The receptor was derived from a woman aged 45-65 years with lung cancer. The CDR3 is CASSQRLGFGTGIVSGELFF. The CDR3 region has the DNA TGCGCCAGCAGCCAGCGCCTCGGGTTTGGTACTGGAATAGTCTCCGGGGAGCTGTTTTTT.